The subject of this entry is one TCR beta chain. This entry belongs to a study of blood T cell repertoires in COVID-19. Study summary: Collection of acute and convalescent COVID-19 samples took place in the United States, Italy and Spain.

TCRdb's table, derived via immunoSEQ multiplex PCR, lists solely in-frame clones and lacks some. The data show tens of thousands of clones, 70% to 90% seen once. The germline CDR1 and CDR2 sequences are LGHDT and YNNKEL (reference sequence). V shed 3 bases and J shed 4 bases, with 10 bases lying between them. There are 14 residues in the CDR3. What was sequenced was peripheral blood. This TCR came from an elderly man with acute or convalescent COVID-19. The chain recombines TRBV3-1 (or the pseudogene TRBV3-2) with TRBJ1-3; maybe TRBD1 (6 bases). CDR3 sequence reads: CASSHRGPGNTIYF. The CDR3, as DNA: TGTGCCAGCAGCCACAGGGGACCAGGAAACACCATATATTTT.